The next 23 T cell receptor beta chains were all read from a single sample in a study of T cell repertoires in aging, cancer and after chemotherapy. TCR beta rearrangements were amplified from peripheral blood genomic DNA. A mixed TRB-A/B primer pool amplified rearranged TRB by multiplex touch-down PCR. TCRdb fed the multiplex PCR reads into MiXCR, producing one record per CDR3 protein. This sample has thousands of distinct CDR3 sequences, with just under 25% found just once. Sequenced sample: blood. These receptors were taken from a human donor with a blood cancer.

This clonotype is labeled medium-sized (0.01 to 0.1%). The CDR3: CASSYMGAEAFF. CDR3 nucleotides: TGTGCCAGCAGTTACATGGGGGCTGAAGCTTTCTTT. The chain couples TRBV6-5 to TRBJ1-1; D is perhaps TRBD1 (5 bases). The V gene lost 2 bases and the J gene lost 6 bases, with 7 bases spanning the gap. This CDR3 spans 12 amino acids. CDR1 is MNHEY, CDR2 SVGAGI, per germline.

This clonotype is deemed medium-sized (0.01 to 0.1%). The chain is built from TRBV5-4 and TRBJ2-6; D could derive from TRBD1 or TRBD2 (5 bases each). This CDR3 is 14 amino acids long. The V end was cut by 9 bases, the J end by 1 base, with 11 bases between. Germline CDR1 SGHNT, CDR2 YYREEE (reference sequence). The CDR3 loop is CATVGESGANVLTF. DNA for the CDR3: TGTGCCACAGTGGGGGAGTCTGGGGCCAACGTCCTGACTTTC.

Judged by abundance, this clonotype is medium-sized. The chain has TRBV5-1 and TRBJ1-6, with a possible D match to TRBD1 (5 bases). The CDR3 length is 15 residues. V lost 0 bases and J lost 1, with 5 bases in between. The germline gives CDR1 SGHRS, CDR2 YFSETQ. DNA of the CDR3: TGCGCCAGCAGCTTGGGACAGTCCTATAATTCACCCCTCCACTTT. This encodes CASSLGQSYNSPLHF.

This clonotype counts as medium-sized. V is TRBV29-1 and J is TRBJ2-1, with TRBD1 as a possible D gene (5 bases). From germline, CDR1 is SQVTM and CDR2 ANQGSEA. This CDR3 has 14 amino acids. V lost 7 bases, J lost 6 bases, and 19 bases lay in between. CDR3 sequence (DNA): TGCAGCGGAATACCAGGGTCTTCTGGCAATGAGCAGTTCTTC. This sequence encodes CSGIPGSSGNEQFF.

By proportion, this clonotype is medium-sized. The chain employs TRBV30 and TRBJ1-5; 7 nucleotides line up with TRBD1. Trimming cost V 7 bases and J 3 bases; bases outside gene matches: 6. Germline CDR1 GTSNPN, CDR2 SVGIG (reference sequence). The CDR3 spans 13 residues. CDR3 sequence: CAFTGQLNQPQHF. The CDR3 region has the DNA TGTGCCTTCACGGGACAGCTCAATCAGCCCCAGCATTTT.

The chain recombines TRBV7-9 with TRBJ2-1, with D possibly matching TRBD2 (7 bases). The CDR3 has 17 residues. V was shortened by 5 bases and J by 7 bases, with 24 bases between the two germline ends. Germline values: CDR1 SEHNR, CDR2 FQNEAQ (reference sequence). The CDR3 is CASSPLLRAGRGNEQFF. The CDR3 bases are TGTGCCAGCAGCCCCCTGTTACGAGCGGGAAGGGGGAATGAGCAGTTCTTC.

The sample holds many counts of this clonotype. V and J are TRBV6-1 and TRBJ2-3, with D tentatively TRBD2 (5 bases). CDR3 length equals 15 residues. The germline gives CDR1 MNHNS, CDR2 SASEGT. Trimming cost V 5 bases and J 3 bases, with 15 bases left between them. This CDR3 is CASSFSALTTDTQYF. DNA of the CDR3: TGTGCCAGCAGTTTTAGCGCTCTCACGACAGATACGCAGTATTTT.

By proportion, this clonotype is medium-sized. The chain uses TRBV12-3 or TRBV12-4 and TRBJ1-6; TRBD1 aligns across 9 bases. Trimming removed 4 bases from V and 0 bases from J; junction bases left unmatched: 4. This CDR3 is 17 amino acids long. The CDR3 region is CASSSGQGSSYNSPLHF. DNA for the CDR3: TGTGCCAGCAGTTCCGGACAGGGGAGCTCCTATAATTCACCCCTCCACTTT.

The table lists this clonotype with a few counts. This chain joins TRBV7-2 and TRBJ2-1, with 11 bases fitting TRBD1. The germline gives CDR1 SGHTA, CDR2 FQGNSA. After removal of 5 bases from V and 9 bases from J, the junction contained 9 bases not matched to a gene. This CDR3 has 15 amino acids. The CDR3 is CASSATGTGGVEQFF. The CDR3 nucleotides read TGTGCCAGCAGCGCTACCGGGACAGGGGGTGTTGAGCAGTTCTTC.

The sample holds a few counts of this clonotype. The V call is TRBV7-9, the J call TRBJ2-1, with D tentatively TRBD1 or TRBD2 (6 bases each). This CDR3 spans 14 amino acids. Trimming took off 9 bases at V and 5 bases at J, with 17 bases between the two ends. The germline CDR1 and CDR2 sequences are SEHNR and FQNEAQ (reference sequence). CDR3 DNA: TGTGCCAGTTCCCTGGGGGGCGACCACAATGAGCAGTTCTTC. It encodes CASSLGGDHNEQFF.

This clonotype is categorized as medium-sized. The chain uses TRBV18 and TRBJ2-7; D possibly corresponds to TRBD1 (6 bases). The CDR3 has 16 residues. CDR1 is KGHSH and CDR2 is LQKENI in the germline V gene. With 3 bases removed from V and 5 bases from J, the gap between germline ends came to 20 bases. The CDR3 DNA sequence: TGTGCCAGCTCACCGATATATGGGACACGACCCGACGAGCAGTACTTC. It codes for CASSPIYGTRPDEQYF.

This chain links TRBV28 with TRBJ2-1; 8 nucleotides agree with TRBD2. Trimming took 5 bases from V and 6 from J; bases not matched to a gene: 6. CDR3 length: 14 residues. Germline CDR1 is MDHEN and CDR2 is SYDVKM. In DNA, the CDR3 is TGTGCCAGCAGTGACGGGAGGGGGTTCAATGAGCAGTTCTTC. As protein: CASSDGRGFNEQFF.

This clonotype was picked up a small number of times. The J gene is TRBJ2-1, the V gene TRBV28, with unresolved D. Germline CDR1 reads MDHEN; CDR2 reads SYDVKM. The ends were cut back, 4 bases at V and 0 bases at J, with 10 bases in the middle. CDR3 length: 15 residues. In DNA, the CDR3 is TGTGCCAGCAGTTCTACCTGGGCCTCCTACAATGAGCAGTTCTTC. It yields the protein CASSSTWASYNEQFF.

The chain uses TRBV5-1 and TRBJ1-5; D call uncertain. The V end was cut by 0 bases, the J end by 4 bases, with 5 bases between. The V gene's germline CDR1 is SGHRS and CDR2 YFSETQ. This CDR3 is built from 13 residues. The CDR3 loop reads CASSLAPNQPQHF. CDR3 sequence (DNA): TGCGCCAGCAGCTTGGCCCCAAATCAGCCCCAGCATTTT.

This chain connects TRBV7-3 to TRBJ1-1, with D perhaps TRBD1 (5 bases). Deletions cut 5 bases from V and 6 bases from J, with 13 bases between. Germline loops: CDR1 SGHTA, CDR2 FQGTGA. This CDR3 region has 13 residues. The CDR3 coding sequence is TGTGCCAGCAGCCAGGGCCCTAGGGCTGAAGCTTTCTTT. This gives the protein CASSQGPRAEAFF.

By sample share, this clonotype is medium-sized. The gene calls are TRBV19 and TRBJ1-6, with D tentatively TRBD1 (6 bases). Trimming left V 1 base short and J 7 bases short, with 14 bases between. CDR1 LNHDA and CDR2 SQIVND come from the germline V gene (reference sequence). The CDR3 length is 16 residues. The CDR3 sequence: CASSIGRQGWNSPLHF. The CDR3 DNA follows: TGTGCCAGTAGTATAGGGCGTCAGGGGTGGAATTCACCCCTCCACTTT.

The chain uses TRBV7-2 and TRBJ2-7; D tentatively fits TRBD1 or TRBD2 (5 bases each). The V gene lost 5 bases and the J gene lost 2 bases, with 19 bases spanning the gap. This CDR3 region has 16 residues. The germline V gene encodes CDR1 SGHTA and CDR2 FQGNSA. The CDR3 spells CASSPPVGAGTYEQYF. The CDR3 DNA follows: TGTGCCAGCAGCCCCCCAGTCGGGGCCGGAACCTACGAGCAGTACTTC.

By sample share, this clonotype is medium-sized. The CDR3 coding sequence is TGTGCCAGCAGCAGCCCGGGGACAGGCAGGACAGATACGCAGTATTTT. Its translation: CASSSPGTGRTDTQYF. The V call is TRBV5-4, the J call TRBJ2-3, with TRBD1 matching 8 bases. The CDR3 extends over 16 amino acids. The germline CDR1 and CDR2 sequences are SGHNT and YYREEE (reference sequence). V lost 4 bases, J lost 3 bases, and 10 bases stayed unmatched.

V is TRBV5-8 and J is TRBJ1-6; D remains unclear. In germline, CDR1 is SGHTS, CDR2 YDEGEE. The CDR3 extends over 15 amino acids. V was clipped by 3 bases and J by 6 bases, with 13 bases between them. CDR3 nucleotides: TGTGCCAGCAGCTCCCAACGGGTGCCTAATTCACCCCTCCACTTT. Translating gives CASSSQRVPNSPLHF.

The chain couples TRBV11-2 to TRBJ2-3; unclear D gene. V lost 1 base to trimming and J lost 4 bases, with 3 bases between them. The germline gives CDR1 SGHAT, CDR2 FQNNGV. This CDR3 comprises 12 residues. The chain's CDR3 is CASSLGSDTQYF. In DNA form, the CDR3 reads TGTGCCAGCAGCTTAGGATCAGATACGCAGTATTTT. The whole variable domain, remainder taken from reference TRBV11-2 and TRBJ2-3, is EAGVAQSPRYKIIEKRQSVAFWCNPISGHATLYWYQQILGQGPKLLIQFQNNGVVDDSQLPKDRFSAERLKGVDSTLKIQPAKLEDSAVYLCASSLGSDTQYFGPGTRLTVL.

The genes are TRBV10-3 and TRBJ1-1; the match to TRBD1 covers 8 bases. With 4 bases clipped from V and 5 bases from J, the junction kept 6 bases outside the gene matches. The CDR3 runs 14 residues. Germline loops: CDR1 ENHRY, CDR2 SYGVKD. For the CDR3, the DNA is TGTGCCATCAGTGGACAGGGGCAGGGAACTGAAGCTTTCTTT. Protein: CAISGQGQGTEAFF.

Within the sample, this clonotype is medium-sized. The V call is TRBV7-6, the J call TRBJ2-7, with TRBD2 identical over 7 bases. J was trimmed by 6 bases and V by 4 bases; bases with no gene match: 6. Per the germline V gene, CDR1 is SGHVS and CDR2 is FNYEAQ. This CDR3 region has 13 residues. The CDR3 nucleotides read TGTGCCAGCAGCTCAGCGGGACCCTTCGAGCAGTACTTC. Amino acid sequence: CASSSAGPFEQYF.

This chain connects TRBV11-2 to TRBJ2-5; no clear D. Germline V lookup: CDR1 SGHAT, CDR2 FQNNGV. Trimming shortened V by 4 bases and J by 2 bases, and 8 bases separated the two germline ends. CDR3 length: 13 residues. CDR3 sequence: CASSSLEQETQYF. The CDR3 DNA sequence: TGTGCCAGCAGCTCACTTGAACAAGAGACCCAGTACTTC.